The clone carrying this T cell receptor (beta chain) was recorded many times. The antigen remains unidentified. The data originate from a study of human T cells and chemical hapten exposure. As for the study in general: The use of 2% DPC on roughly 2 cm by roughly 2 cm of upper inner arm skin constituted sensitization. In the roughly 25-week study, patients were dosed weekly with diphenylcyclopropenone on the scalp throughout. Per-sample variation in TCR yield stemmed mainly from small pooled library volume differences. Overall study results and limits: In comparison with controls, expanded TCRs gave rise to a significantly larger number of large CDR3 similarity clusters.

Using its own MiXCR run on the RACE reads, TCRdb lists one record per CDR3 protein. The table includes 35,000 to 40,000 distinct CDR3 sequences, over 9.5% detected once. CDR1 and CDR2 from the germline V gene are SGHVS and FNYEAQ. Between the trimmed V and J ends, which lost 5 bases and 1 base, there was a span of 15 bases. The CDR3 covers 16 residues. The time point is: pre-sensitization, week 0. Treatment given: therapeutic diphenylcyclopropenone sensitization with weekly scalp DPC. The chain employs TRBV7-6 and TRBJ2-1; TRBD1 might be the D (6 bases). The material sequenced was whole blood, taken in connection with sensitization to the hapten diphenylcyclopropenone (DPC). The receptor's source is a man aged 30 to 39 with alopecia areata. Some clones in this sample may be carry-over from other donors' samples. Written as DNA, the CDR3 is TGTGCCAGCAGCACCGGACAGCATCAATCCTACAATGAGCAGTTCTTC. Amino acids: CASSTGQHQSYNEQFF.